The 8 T cell receptor beta chains listed next were all sequenced from one sample in a study of cytomegalovirus exposure and HLA in healthy donors. PCR used 60 Vbeta primers and 13 Jbeta primers. Sequenced by immunoSEQ multiplex PCR; TCRdb stores in-frame clones only, minus some. The sample shows over 80,000 clones, roughly 74% of them seen only once. Sequenced sample: PBMCs. These receptors originate from a woman aged 70-85 years in good health and CMV-seropositive.

Regarding this clone: Mismatch with germline at one junction end may stem from a read error. The rearrangement links TRBV6-5 to TRBJ2-1; no firm D call. There are 11 residues in the CDR3. Germline CDR1 and CDR2: MNHEY and SVGAGI. This chain's CDR3 is CASSSGLVWIF. The CDR3 DNA follows: TGTGCCAGCAGCTCCGGCCTAGTCTGGATCTTC.

The V call is TRBV6-6, the J call TRBJ2-7; unclear D gene. The length of the CDR3 is 12 residues. Trimming cost V 2 bases and J 2 bases, with 4 bases left between them. Per germline, CDR1 MNHNY and CDR2 SVGAGI (reference sequence). This CDR3 is CASSYRAYEQYF. CDR3 DNA: TGTGCCAGCAGTTACCGCGCCTACGAGCAGTACTTC.

The chain joins TRBV5-1 to TRBJ2-7; TRBD1 agrees at 9 bases. Germline loops: CDR1 SGHRS, CDR2 YFSETQ. Losses at the gene ends were 4 bases for V and 2 bases for J; bases not matched to a gene: 10. The length of the CDR3 is 16 residues. The CDR3 sequence is CASSPGAGQGPYEQYF. In DNA, the CDR3 is TGCGCCAGCAGCCCGGGTGCGGGACAGGGACCCTACGAGCAGTACTTC.

The chain combines TRBV27 with TRBJ1-1; no reliable D call. Trimming pared 7 bases from V and 0 bases from J, leaving 15 bases between. The V gene's germline CDR1 is MNHEY and CDR2 SMNVEV (reference sequence). The CDR3 runs 15 residues. CDR3 DNA sequence: TGTGCCAGCACCAGAAACCCAGGATTGAACACTGAAGCTTTCTTT. Translated, it gives CASTRNPGLNTEAFF.

V and J are TRBV5-1 and TRBJ2-3; 11 positions match TRBD2. CDR3 length: 17 amino acids. The germline V gene encodes CDR1 SGHRS and CDR2 YFSETQ. V was pared by 0 bases and J by 5 bases, with 8 bases of the junction left unmatched. CDR3 in amino acids: CASSLAISGGARDTQYF. DNA of the CDR3: TGCGCCAGCAGCTTGGCAATTAGCGGGGGGGCAAGAGATACGCAGTATTTT.

This chain uses TRBV19 with TRBJ1-4; the D gene is possibly TRBD1 (6 bases). V shed 7 bases and J shed 4 bases, with 10 bases lying between them. Germline V lookup: CDR1 LNHDA, CDR2 SQIVND (reference sequence). This CDR3 has 13 amino acids. Written as DNA, the CDR3 is TGTGCCAGTACGGACAGCATTAATGAAAAACTGTTTTTT. It is translated as CASTDSINEKLFF.

The CDR3 sequence: CASSLVAGYNQPQHF. Written as DNA, the CDR3 is TGTGCCAGCAGCTTAGTTGCGGGTTACAATCAGCCCCAGCATTTT. The chain combines TRBV7-2 with TRBJ1-5; unclear D gene. This CDR3 region has 15 residues. Germline CDR1 and CDR2: SGHTA and FQGNSA. Trimming removed 1 base at V and 3 bases at J, with 10 bases between. The whole variable domain, filled in from reference TRBV7-2 and TRBJ1-5, reads GAGVSQSPSNKVTEKGKDVELRCDPISGHTALYWYRQSLGQGLEFLIYFQGNSAPDKSGLPSDRFSAERTGGSVSTLTIQRTQQEDSAVYLCASSLVAGYNQPQHFGDGTRLSIL.

The chain carries TRBV7-2 and TRBJ2-2; D ambiguous. The V gene lost 5 bases and the J gene lost 4 bases, with 14 bases spanning the gap. The length of the CDR3 is 15 residues. Germline-derived CDR1 and CDR2 are SGHTA and FQGNSA. CDR3: CASSPTAESTGELFF. CDR3 nucleotides: TGTGCCAGCAGCCCAACGGCGGAGAGCACCGGGGAGCTGTTTTTT.